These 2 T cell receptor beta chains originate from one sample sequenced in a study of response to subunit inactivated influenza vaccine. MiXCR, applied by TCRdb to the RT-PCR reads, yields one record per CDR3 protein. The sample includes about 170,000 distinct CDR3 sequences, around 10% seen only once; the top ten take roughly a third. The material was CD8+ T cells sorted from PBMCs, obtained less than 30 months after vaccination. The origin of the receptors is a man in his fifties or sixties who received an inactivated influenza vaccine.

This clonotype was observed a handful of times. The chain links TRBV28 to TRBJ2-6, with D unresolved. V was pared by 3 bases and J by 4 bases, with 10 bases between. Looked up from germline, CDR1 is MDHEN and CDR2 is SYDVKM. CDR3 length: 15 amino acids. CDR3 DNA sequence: TGTGCCAGCAGTTTCCACAAAACCGGGGCCAACGTCCTGACTTTC. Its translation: CASSFHKTGANVLTF.

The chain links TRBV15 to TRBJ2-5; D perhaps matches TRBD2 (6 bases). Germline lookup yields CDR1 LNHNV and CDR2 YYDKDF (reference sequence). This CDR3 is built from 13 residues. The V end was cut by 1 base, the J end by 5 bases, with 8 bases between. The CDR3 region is CATSRGGRETQYF. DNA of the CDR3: TGTGCCACCAGCAGAGGGGGGAGGGAGACCCAGTACTTC.